The 18 T cell receptor beta chains below were found in one sample sequenced in a study of beta chain features in type 1 diabetes. Their antigens remain unidentified. General study findings and limits: Type 1 diabetes patients had TCRB CDR3s that were shorter (moderately but significantly so) in all four CD4+ subsets.

Investigators reverse transcribed all isolated RNA, so they sequenced expressed TCRB transcripts. The assay was immunoSEQ multiplex PCR, and TCRdb's table has in-frame clones only and misses some. Found here are about 160,000 clones, around 8.4% of them singletons; the top ten hold under 0.65%. What was sequenced was central memory CD4+ T cells from blood. Receptors originate from a young woman with type 1 diabetes.

This clone has more than one count but fewer than ten. The rearrangement uses TRBV27 and TRBJ2-2, with TRBD2 identical over 7 bases. The trim removed 7 bases at V and 6 bases at J, leaving 8 bases unmatched. This CDR3 is 14 amino acids long. Germline V CDR1 and CDR2: MNHEY, SMNVEV (reference sequence). CDR3 residues: CASMYPGGSGELFF. DNA of the CDR3: TGTGCCAGCATGTACCCGGGGGGATCCGGGGAGCTGTTTTTT.

The sample holds a few counts of this clone. The chain is built from TRBV5-6 and TRBJ2-1, with TRBD2 identical over 12 bases. Germline trimming cut 5 bases from V and 4 bases from J; bases unmatched to any gene: 4. This CDR3 is built from 15 residues. Germline-derived CDR1 and CDR2 are SGHDT and YYEEEE. CDR3 bases: TGTGCCAGCAGTCCCGGGACTAGCGGGTACAATGAGCAGTTCTTC. This translates into CASSPGTSGYNEQFF.

V gene TRBV9 combines with J gene TRBJ1-5; D call uncertain. The CDR3 length is 15 residues. CDR1 is SGDLS, CDR2 YYNGEE, per germline. V dropped 0 bases and J dropped 1 base, with 8 bases sitting between them. DNA for the CDR3: TGTGCCAGCAGCGTAGGGCAGGCCAGCAATCAGCCCCAGCATTTT. Amino acids: CASSVGQASNQPQHF.

V and J are TRBV9 and TRBJ1-5; no definite D call. Germline V lookup: CDR1 SGDLS, CDR2 YYNGEE. The CDR3 has 16 amino acids. V was cut by 1 base and J by 1 base, with 12 bases left in between. The CDR3 DNA reads TGTGCCAGCAGCGTATCCGGAGACCCAAGCAATCAGCCCCAGCATTTT. It codes for CASSVSGDPSNQPQHF.

This clone was counted only a few times. The chain combines TRBV28 with TRBJ2-7; 10 nucleotides line up with TRBD1. Per the germline V gene, CDR1 is MDHEN and CDR2 is SYDVKM. This CDR3 is 18 amino acids long. Germline trimming cut 5 bases from V and 4 bases from J; bases unmatched to any gene: 17. The CDR3 loop is CASSNPRSAGQGFYEQYF. For the CDR3, the DNA is TGTGCCAGCAGTAACCCGAGGTCCGCGGGACAGGGGTTTTACGAGCAGTACTTC.

J is TRBJ2-1 and V is TRBV29-1; D unresolved. There are 13 residues in the CDR3. CDR1 SQVTM and CDR2 ANQGSEA come from the germline V gene. V was cut by 5 bases and J by 3 bases, with 11 bases left in between. CDR3 amino acids: CSVLQIGYNEQFF. DNA of the CDR3: TGCAGCGTTTTACAGATTGGCTACAATGAGCAGTTCTTC.

This clone was seen more than once but under ten times. The chain is built from TRBV4-1 and TRBJ2-3; 10 bases line up with TRBD2. The CDR3 runs to 14 residues. V lost 1 base to trimming and J lost 11 bases; unmatched junction nucleotides: 6. In germline, CDR1 is MGHRA, CDR2 YSYEKL. The CDR3 DNA follows: TGCGCCAGCAGCCAAGGGCGGACTAGCGGCGTGCAGTATTTT. It yields the protein CASSQGRTSGVQYF.

A few counts support this clone. V is TRBV4-3 and J is TRBJ2-3, with D tentatively TRBD2 (5 bases). CDR1 is LGHNA, CDR2 YSLEER, per germline. The ends were cut back, 3 bases at V and 3 bases at J, with 13 bases in the middle. The CDR3 runs to 15 residues. The CDR3 sequence: CASSHGSHQTDTQYF. CDR3 sequence (DNA): TGCGCCAGCAGCCATGGGAGCCACCAGACAGATACGCAGTATTTT.

The CDR3 DNA is TGTGCCAGCAGCTTAACGCGGGGGACCACAGATACGCAGTATTTT. This codes for CASSLTRGTTDTQYF. The chain joins TRBV13 to TRBJ2-3; 7 nucleotides align to TRBD2. With 2 bases clipped from V and 2 bases from J, the junction kept 4 bases outside the gene matches. Germline V gene sequence: CDR1 PRHDT, CDR2 FYEKMQ (reference sequence). This CDR3 has 15 residues.

A few counts support this clone. This rearrangement joins TRBV4-3 to TRBJ1-5; D call uncertain. This CDR3 is 15 amino acids long. The V end was cut by 1 base, the J end by 0 bases, with 7 bases between. CDR1 is LGHNA, CDR2 YSLEER, per germline. CDR3 nucleotides: TGCGCCAGCAGCCAAGCCAGGAATAGCAATCAGCCCCAGCATTTT. It is translated as CASSQARNSNQPQHF.

The chain is built from TRBV5-4 and TRBJ2-1; the match to TRBD2 covers 7 bases. After removal of 6 bases from V and 5 bases from J, the junction contained 8 bases not matched to a gene. Germline-derived CDR1 and CDR2 are SGHNT and YYREEE (reference sequence). The CDR3 is 14 amino acids. CDR3 nucleotide sequence: TGTGCCAGCAACCCCGCTAGCGGAAACAATGAGCAGTTCTTC. Translated: CASNPASGNNEQFF. The full variable domain, with the rest looked up from reference TRBV5-4 and TRBJ2-1, is ETGVTQSPTHLIKTRGQQVTLRCSSQSGHNTVSWYQQALGQGPQFIFQYYREEENGRGNFPPRFSGLQFPNYSSELNVNALELDDSALYLCASNPASGNNEQFFGPGTRLTVL.

The chain is built from TRBV19 and TRBJ1-1; TRBD1 matches at 7 bases. This CDR3 has 15 residues. V lost 7 bases, J lost 0 bases, and 8 bases stayed unmatched. Germline assignment: CDR1 LNHDA and CDR2 SQIVND (reference sequence). CDR3 loop: CASMSGDSVNTEAFF. The CDR3 DNA is TGTGCCAGTATGTCCGGGGACAGTGTGAACACTGAAGCTTTCTTT.

This clone was seen more than once but under ten times. This chain uses TRBV14 with TRBJ1-1, with 8 bases that match TRBD1. CDR1 and CDR2 (germline): SGHDN, FVKESK. The CDR3 length is 15 residues. V was pared by 4 bases and J by 2 bases, with 6 bases of the junction left unmatched. CDR3 loop: CASSLQGVENTEAFF. CDR3 in DNA: TGTGCCAGCAGCCTACAGGGGGTGGAAAACACTGAAGCTTTCTTT.

This clone was seen a few times. The chain joins TRBV7-9 to TRBJ1-1; D not resolved. This CDR3 spans 11 amino acids. Per germline, CDR1 SEHNR and CDR2 FQNEAQ (reference sequence). V was shortened by 5 bases and J by 7 bases, with 8 bases between the two germline ends. This chain's CDR3 is CASSRTDEAFF. DNA for the CDR3: TGTGCCAGCAGCCGTACAGATGAAGCTTTCTTT.

The rearrangement uses TRBV28 and TRBJ1-1; D gene unclear. Germline V gene sequence: CDR1 MDHEN, CDR2 SYDVKM. This CDR3 spans 13 amino acids. Trimming shortened V by 7 bases and J by 6 bases, and 15 bases separated the two germline ends. CDR3 protein: CASTLSLVPEAFF. For the CDR3, the DNA is TGTGCCAGCACCCTAAGTTTGGTTCCTGAAGCTTTCTTT.

This CDR3 reads CASSEWAGMNTEAFF. CDR3 bases: TGTGCCAGCAGTGAATGGGCAGGGATGAACACTGAAGCTTTCTTT. The V gene is TRBV25-1, the J gene TRBJ1-1; tentatively, D is TRBD1 (5 bases). The CDR3 runs 15 residues. With 1 base removed from V and 0 bases from J, the gap between germline ends came to 9 bases. Germline V CDR1 and CDR2: MGHDK, SYGVNS.

Only a few counts were recorded for this clone. The CDR3 nucleotides are TGCGCCAGCAGCACAACAGGGGTGGGGAATGAGCAGTTCTTC. This sequence encodes CASSTTGVGNEQFF. The rearrangement joins TRBV5-1 to TRBJ2-1; 7 nucleotides align to TRBD1. The V gene's germline CDR1 is SGHRS and CDR2 YFSETQ. This CDR3 spans 14 amino acids. After removal of 4 bases from V and 7 bases from J, the junction contained 8 bases not matched to a gene.

The chain links TRBV5-4 to TRBJ1-4; tentative D call: TRBD1 (6 bases). Per germline, CDR1 SGHNT and CDR2 YYREEE (reference sequence). Trimming pared 6 bases from V and 0 bases from J, leaving 9 bases between. The length of the CDR3 is 14 residues. This CDR3 reads CASTDRTTNEKLFF. The CDR3 DNA follows: TGTGCCAGCACCGACAGGACAACTAATGAAAAACTGTTTTTT.